This T cell receptor beta chain was identified during a study of Graves' ophthalmopathy and Graves' hyperthyroidism. Study background: No treatment had been given when peripheral blood was collected at initial diagnosis.

This clonotype was seen ten or more times. Other autoimmune disease, uncontrolled infection, pregnancy and lactation led to exclusion. Serum thyroxine and TRAb, along with clinical symptoms, thyroid ultrasound and orbital computed tomography, were what diagnosis relied on. Someone took the PBMCs out of more than 9 ml of fresh peripheral blood. Researchers took RNA transcripts and amplified TCR beta CDR3 regions from them. HTBI primers served in a first-round RT-PCR, which a second-round multiplex PCR followed. Each CDR3 protein gets one entry after TCRdb re-called the multiplex PCR reads with MiXCR. The repertoire has approximately 210,000 distinct CDR3 sequences, just under 30% of them found once; the top ten carry about 9.3%. This clonotype was sampled from a man aged 50 to 59 with Graves' ophthalmopathy. The sequencing sample was made of peripheral blood.

CDR3 sequence (DNA): TGTGCCTGGAGGTGGGCGAGACAGACCCTACCGCAGGGTGAGACCCAGTACTTC. It encodes CAWRWARQTLPQGETQYF. V usage is TRBV30 and J usage is TRBJ2-5; TRBD1 is a possible D gene (5 bases). Trimming took off 3 bases at V and 5 bases at J, with 28 bases between the two ends. The germline CDR1 and CDR2 sequences are GTSNPN and SVGIG (reference sequence). The CDR3 has 18 amino acids.